Shown below are 22 T cell receptor beta chains from a single sample sequenced in a study of cytomegalovirus exposure and HLA in healthy donors. With 60 Vbeta and 13 Jbeta primers, the PCR was carried out. Here immunoSEQ multiplex PCR was the method, and the copy in TCRdb shows in-frame clones only, minus some. The sample includes more than 150,000 clones, around 86% of them seen just once. Sequencing input: PBMCs. Every receptor here comes from a woman aged 18 to 35 in good health and CMV-seronegative.

The chain couples TRBV4-1 to TRBJ2-5; D is possibly TRBD2 (6 bases). The length of the CDR3 is 14 residues. Per germline, CDR1 MGHRA and CDR2 YSYEKL. Trimming stripped 1 base from V and 5 bases from J, with 11 bases between. Written as DNA, the CDR3 is TGCGCCAGCAGCCAAGGGGCGGGGTGGGAGACCCAGTACTTC. Translating gives CASSQGAGWETQYF.

The sample holds one count of this clone. This chain uses TRBV5-1 with TRBJ2-7; D is possibly TRBD2 (5 bases). The V and J ends lost 1 base and 3 bases respectively, with 14 bases between them. This CDR3 spans 15 amino acids. Germline V gives CDR1 SGHRS, CDR2 YFSETQ. The CDR3 DNA reads as TGCGCCAGCAGCTTGTTAGGACTGCCTTTCTACGAGCAGTACTTC. Its translation: CASSLLGLPFYEQYF.

The chain links TRBV29-1 to TRBJ2-7, with D possibly being TRBD1 (5 bases). There are 13 residues in the CDR3. Trimming pared 5 bases from V and 4 bases from J, leaving 15 bases between. The germline CDR1 and CDR2 sequences are SQVTM and ANQGSEA. The CDR3 is CSVRIQGRYEQYF. CDR3 in DNA: TGCAGCGTTCGAATCCAGGGCCGTTACGAGCAGTACTTC.

This sequence joins TRBV7-9 and TRBJ2-2; a weak D match, TRBD2 (6 bases). CDR3 size: 13 residues. The V and J ends lost 5 bases and 6 bases respectively, with 10 bases between them. The germline CDR1 and CDR2 sequences are SEHNR and FQNEAQ (reference sequence). The CDR3 spells CASSRSGAGELFF. CDR3 nucleotide sequence: TGTGCCAGCAGCAGATCGGGGGCCGGGGAGCTGTTTTTT.

This clone was counted between two and nine times. The chain has TRBV18 and TRBJ1-5; D might be TRBD1 (6 bases). The V gene lost 6 bases and the J gene lost 7 bases, with 19 bases spanning the gap. The CDR3 has 15 amino acids. Germline assignment: CDR1 KGHSH and CDR2 LQKENI. As DNA, the CDR3 is TGTGCCAGCTCCACTCGGGGTGAGGGGGAACAGCCCCAGCATTTT. Translation: CASSTRGEGEQPQHF.

This clone was detected only once. The chain links TRBV30 to TRBJ1-5; TRBD1 matches 8 bases. The CDR3 sequence is 16 residues long. V lost 3 bases, J lost 4 bases, and 11 bases stayed unmatched. CDR1 and CDR2 from the germline V gene are GTSNPN and SVGIG (reference sequence). CDR3 bases: TGTGCCTGGAGCCCACAGGGGGACCGGGGTAATCAGCCCCAGCATTTT. Translating it yields CAWSPQGDRGNQPQHF.

The J gene is TRBJ1-5, the V gene TRBV18; 7 nucleotides agree with TRBD1. The CDR3 spans 14 residues. Germline V lookup: CDR1 KGHSH, CDR2 LQKENI. V gave up 4 bases and J gave up 6 bases; unmatched junction bases: 6. In nucleotides, the CDR3 is TGTGCCAGCTCACTCGACAGGGTCAGTCAGCCCCAGCATTTT. Translating it yields CASSLDRVSQPQHF.

This clone came up a few times. The rearrangement joins TRBV27 to TRBJ2-4, with D possibly matching TRBD1 (5 bases). Per the germline V gene, CDR1 is MNHEY and CDR2 is SMNVEV (reference sequence). V dropped 5 bases and J dropped 9 bases, with 14 bases sitting between them. This CDR3 is built from 13 residues. The CDR3 region is CASSPPGSGIQYF. The CDR3 nucleotides are TGTGCCAGCAGTCCCCCAGGGTCCGGCATTCAGTACTTC.

Concerning this clone itself: One junction end disagrees with the germline gene, perhaps due to a read error. This chain connects TRBV7-9 to TRBJ1-2, with no clear D. The CDR3 length is 11 residues. CDR1 and CDR2 (germline): SEHNR, FQNEAQ (reference sequence). The CDR3 DNA sequence: TGTTCCAGCAGCGTCGGGTATGGCTACACCTTC. Amino acids: CSSSVGYGYTF.

This clone occurred a few times. At one end the junction does not follow the germline gene, possibly because of a read error. The chain recombines TRBV7-9 with TRBJ2-1, with D unclear. The CDR3 runs 12 residues. Germline V gives CDR1 SEHNR, CDR2 FQNEAQ (reference sequence). The CDR3 here is CSSSSARNEQFF. CDR3 in DNA: TGTTCCAGCAGCTCCGCTAGAAATGAGCAGTTCTTC.

This sequence joins TRBV19 and TRBJ2-5; 7 bases map to TRBD2. Germline CDR1 reads LNHDA; CDR2 reads SQIVND (reference sequence). V gave up 6 bases and J gave up 4 bases; unmatched junction bases: 5. The CDR3 covers 13 residues. The CDR3 DNA reads TGTGCCAGTAGCCCTGGGACTACAGAGACCCAGTACTTC. Translating gives CASSPGTTETQYF.

The chain is built from TRBV5-5 and TRBJ2-1, with 7 bases lining up with TRBD2. The CDR3 covers 19 residues. The V segment lost 0 bases and the J segment 4 bases; nucleotides outside the gene matches: 16. Per the germline V gene, CDR1 is SGHKS and CDR2 is YYEKEE (reference sequence). CDR3 nucleotides: TGTGCCAGCAGCTTGGATCTCGGGTTCGGCGGCGGGAGATACAATGAGCAGTTCTTC. Its protein product is CASSLDLGFGGGRYNEQFF.

V and J are TRBV13 and TRBJ1-6, with D possibly being TRBD1 (5 bases). Germline CDR1 and CDR2: PRHDT and FYEKMQ (reference sequence). The CDR3 sequence is 14 residues long. Trimming shortened V by 4 bases and J by 13 bases, and 17 bases separated the two germline ends. CDR3 DNA: TGTGCCAGCAGCTCTCGAGACAGTCAATTCCCCCTCCACTTT. It is translated as CASSSRDSQFPLHF.

The J gene is TRBJ1-3, the V gene TRBV6-6, with a tentative D call TRBD1 (5 bases). Trimming removed 5 bases from V and 0 bases from J, with 8 bases in between. Germline CDR1 MNHNY, CDR2 SVGAGI (reference sequence). CDR3 length: 14 residues. The CDR3 DNA reads TGTGCCAGCAGTACAGGATCCTCTGGAAACACCATATATTTT. This translates into CASSTGSSGNTIYF.

The V gene is TRBV5-1, the J gene TRBJ2-1; tentatively, D is TRBD1 (6 bases). The CDR3 is made up of 14 amino acids. The V end lost 1 base, the J end lost 10 bases, and 15 bases lay between the germline ends. The V gene's germline CDR1 is SGHRS and CDR2 YFSETQ. The CDR3 coding sequence is TGCGCCAGCAGCTTGACAGGACAGCTATACGAGCAGTTCTTC. Residues: CASSLTGQLYEQFF.

This clone was picked up a small number of times. The chain links TRBV27 to TRBJ2-1; 8 bases agree with TRBD2. The CDR3 runs to 15 residues. The germline V gene encodes CDR1 MNHEY and CDR2 SMNVEV (reference sequence). With V trimmed by 8 bases and J by 0 bases, 6 bases remained unmatched. CDR3 sequence (DNA): TGTGCCAGCCGACAAAGCGGGAGCTCCTACAATGAGCAGTTCTTC. This sequence encodes CASRQSGSSYNEQFF.

The table lists this clone with a few counts. V usage is TRBV6-5 and J usage is TRBJ2-7; D uncertain. Per germline, CDR1 MNHEY and CDR2 SVGAGI. The CDR3 extends over 15 amino acids. Trimming left V 7 bases short and J 3 bases short, with 19 bases between. The CDR3, as DNA: TGTGCCAGCAAAATGGCCCAGGAACCTCTCTACGAGCAGTACTTC. Translating gives CASKMAQEPLYEQYF.

The chain couples TRBV14 to TRBJ2-5, with 8 bases lining up with TRBD1. Judging by the DNA end, TRBJ2-7 fits better; the J call may be wrong. Per the germline V gene, CDR1 is SGHDN and CDR2 is FVKESK. This CDR3 is built from 13 residues. CDR3 DNA sequence: TGTGCCAGCAGCCGGGGACAGGACTACGAGCAGTACTTC. This gives the protein CASSRGQDYEQYF.

This clone was detected only once. This chain uses TRBV13 with TRBJ1-1, with TRBD1 identical over 12 bases. The CDR3 consists of 16 residues. CDR1 PRHDT and CDR2 FYEKMQ come from the germline V gene (reference sequence). With V trimmed by 5 bases and J by 4 bases, 8 bases remained unmatched. DNA for the CDR3: TGTGCCAGCAGCCCCGGGACAGGGGGCCGGAGCACTGAAGCTTTCTTT. Protein: CASSPGTGGRSTEAFF. Combining the CDR3 with reference TRBV13 and TRBJ1-1 gives the whole variable domain AAGVIQSPRHLIKEKRETATLKCYPIPRHDTVYWYQQGPGQDPQFLISFYEKMQSDKGSIPDRFSAQQFSDYHSELNMSSLELGDSALYFCASSPGTGGRSTEAFFGQGTRLTVV.

The chain carries TRBV5-1 and TRBJ2-7; 7 nucleotides match TRBD1. CDR1 SGHRS and CDR2 YFSETQ come from the germline V gene. There are 14 residues in the CDR3. V shed 2 bases and J 3 bases; nucleotides not matched to a gene: 5. The CDR3 spells CASSFSGTVYEQYF. Here the CDR3 DNA reads TGCGCCAGCAGCTTTTCCGGGACAGTCTACGAGCAGTACTTC. Based on the CDR3 plus reference TRBV5-1 and TRBJ2-7, the full variable domain is KAGVTQTPRYLIKTRGQQVTLSCSPISGHRSVSWYQQTPGQGLQFLFEYFSETQRNKGNFPGRFSGRQFSNSRSEMNVSTLELGDSALYLCASSFSGTVYEQYFGPGTRLTVT.

The chain employs TRBV7-2 and TRBJ2-3, with TRBD2 matching over 7 bases. Per germline, CDR1 SGHTA and CDR2 FQGNSA. The CDR3 totals 15 residues. With V trimmed by 2 bases and J by 6 bases, 8 bases remained unmatched. CDR3: CASSLWRERSDTQYF. As DNA, the CDR3 is TGTGCCAGCAGCTTATGGCGGGAGAGATCCGATACGCAGTATTTT.

This clone showed up just a few times. V and J are TRBV7-9 and TRBJ1-1; tentatively, D is TRBD1 (5 bases). V lost 5 bases, J lost 1 base, and 17 bases lay in between. CDR1 and CDR2 (germline): SEHNR, FQNEAQ (reference sequence). This CDR3 is built from 16 residues. DNA for the CDR3: TGTGCCAGCAGCCTAGGACACGCTCTTTCGAACACTGAAGCTTTCTTT. This sequence encodes CASSLGHALSNTEAFF.